This T cell receptor beta chain appears in the sequencing data of a study of blood T cells in healthy people across ages. Study-wide background: The capture of about one barcoded beta molecule per two T cells was achieved by template switching.

Per sample, at least 5 micrograms of total RNA were extracted. Sample-barcoded 5' priming and a J-beta primer mix drove a second PCR of about 7 to 12 cycles. TCRdb re-called the 5' RACE reads with MiXCR, one entry per CDR3 protein. Of under 2,000,000 distinct CDR3 sequences listed, 40% to 55% are singletons. The CDR3 has 16 residues. The germline gives CDR1 MGHRA, CDR2 YSYEKL. As concerns this clonotype: The junction differs from germline at one of its ends, possibly a read error.

The sequence was obtained from a woman aged 40 to 50 in good health. The sample consisted of blood. The chain couples TRBV4-1 to TRBJ1-2; a weak D match, TRBD1 (6 bases). As DNA, the CDR3 is TGCGCCAGCAGCCAAGAAGTCGGGGGGCGCGGGTATGGCTATACCTTC. Its protein is CASSQEVGGRGYGYTF.